This T cell receptor beta chain is drawn from a study of T cells in Graves' hyperthyroidism and ophthalmopathy (dated 2019 in TCRdb). Looking at the study overall: Peripheral blood samples were taken at initial diagnosis, before any treatment was given. After sampling, hyperthyroidism patients received methimazole starting at 30 mg daily, and ophthalmopathy patients received high-dose intravenous methylprednisolone. For training and testing, the 100 patients in the discovery cohort were randomly divided in a 7:3 ratio. TCR Vbeta CDR3 sequencing of roughly 140 peripheral blood samples (approximately 44 ophthalmopathy, 75 to 80 hyperthyroidism and around 17 progressor patients) is reported in the paper. TCR V-J signatures able to tell the groups apart were searched for in a discovery cohort of approximately 95 patients, of whom about 40 had Graves' ophthalmopathy and 57 had stable Graves' hyperthyroidism. Prospective prediction of ophthalmopathy was tested in an independent validation cohort of 18 hyperthyroidism patients and around 16 patients who later progressed to ophthalmopathy. The study also compared thyroid tissue and blood T-cell repertoires from roughly six Graves' hyperthyroidism patients.

Note on this clonotype: Its antigen is still unknown. No much larger clone exists at a distance of one base, and base qualities are not known.

The TCR beta CDR3 regions were amplified from RNA transcripts. The TCR CDR3 was subjected to a first round of RT-PCR using the HTBI primer set and the Qiagen OneStep RT-PCR kit. The libraries were constructed in a second round of multiplex PCR and then size-selected and purified. The libraries were sequenced on an Illumina HiSeq2000 using paired-end 100 bp reads. The study's processing was this. SOAPnuke was used to process the raw data, removing reads that contained adapters or uncalled bases, had a mean Phred below 15, or lacked an exact match to the constant primer or identifier. COPE v1.2.5 was used to merge high-quality paired reads, and clonotypes were defined as unique nucleotide sequences. MiTCR v1.1 was used to align clonotypes to the IMGT TRBV, TRBD and TRBJ reference segments. Analysis was restricted to V-J combinations with a frequency above 0.0001, which covered roughly 99% of repertoires. The TCS score was defined as F50 (clonal expansion) divided by E x V (chaos), with BLOSUM62-based TCRdist calculated between CDR3 peptides within each V-J. Welch's t-statistics and random forest reduced roughly 530 V-J features to fewer than 15, which were used in a naive Bayes classifier (R e1071). TCRdb trimmed public reads at Q25 via fastp, called clones via MiXCR and kept in-frame beta chains. Here each entry gathers all rows of one CDR3 protein and keeps the most common genes and DNA. These V and J calls are TCRdb output, not the study's own analysis. The sample contains 530,000 or so distinct CDR3 sequences, around 24% of them found a single time. Approximately 10% of the sample belongs to the ten largest clones.

The research as a whole found: Blood samples also contained most of the expanded thyroid clonotypes (frequency above 0.001), which suggests that blood repertoires may reflect thyroid immune responses. In cross-validation, a model built on a 13 V-J signature told ophthalmopathy apart from stable hyperthyroidism with 87.88% sensitivity and roughly 81% specificity, and in testing the same model reached 80%/75%. Sample size was not statistically predetermined, and blinding of investigators to group allocation was not performed. In validation, the model predicted progression to ophthalmopathy with just under 71% sensitivity and around 72% specificity, a median of approximately 6.7 months before onset.

Ophthalmopathy patients had moderately to severely active disease, with a Clinical Activity Score of 3 or more, a NOSPECS grade of 4 or more, and a disease duration of less than 3 months. Any patient with an uncontrolled infection, another autoimmune disease, pregnancy or lactation was excluded. Diagnoses were established on the basis of clinical symptoms, serum thyroxine and TRAb, thyroid ultrasound, and orbital computed tomography. Ficoll-Paque density gradient centrifugation was used to isolate PBMCs from about 10 ml of fresh peripheral blood. Trizol reagent was used to extract total RNA, and RNA quality was then checked on an Agilent 2100 Bioanalyzer. CDR1 and CDR2, looked up from the germline V gene, are SGHTA and FQGNSA. V is shortened by 5 bases, J by 9 bases, and the region joining them spans 8 bases. The CDR3 goes from the cysteine to the phenylalanine over 11 residues. The CDR3 DNA has 33 bases and is translated from base 1.

Sequences were obtained from blood. This receptor was obtained from a woman in her twenties or thirties with Graves' ophthalmopathy. In this chain, TRBV7-2 is recombined with TRBJ2-1; perhaps TRBD1 is the D gene, with 5 bases matching. The CDR3 region has the sequence CASSLTAEQFF. The DNA sequence reads TGTGCCAGCAGCCTGACAGCTGAGCAGTTCTTC.